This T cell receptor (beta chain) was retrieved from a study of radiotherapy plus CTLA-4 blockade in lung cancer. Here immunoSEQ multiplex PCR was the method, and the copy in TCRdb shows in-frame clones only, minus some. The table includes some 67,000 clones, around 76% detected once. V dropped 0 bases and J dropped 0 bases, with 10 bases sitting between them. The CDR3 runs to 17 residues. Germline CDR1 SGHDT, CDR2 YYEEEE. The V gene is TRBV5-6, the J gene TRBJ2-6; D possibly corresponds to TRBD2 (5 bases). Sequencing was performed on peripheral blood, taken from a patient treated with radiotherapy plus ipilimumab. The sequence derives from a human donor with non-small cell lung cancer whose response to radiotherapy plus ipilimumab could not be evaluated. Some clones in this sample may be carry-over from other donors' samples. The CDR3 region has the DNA TGTGCCAGCAGCTTGGTGAGGGATAGCTCTGGGGCCAACGTCCTGACTTTC. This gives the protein CASSLVRDSSGANVLTF. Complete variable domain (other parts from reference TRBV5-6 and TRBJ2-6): DAGVTQSPTHLIKTRGQQVTLRCSPKSGHDTVSWYQQALGQGPQFIFQYYEEEERQRGNFPDRFSGHQFPNYSSELNVNALLLGDSALYLCASSLVRDSSGANVLTFGAGSRLTVL.